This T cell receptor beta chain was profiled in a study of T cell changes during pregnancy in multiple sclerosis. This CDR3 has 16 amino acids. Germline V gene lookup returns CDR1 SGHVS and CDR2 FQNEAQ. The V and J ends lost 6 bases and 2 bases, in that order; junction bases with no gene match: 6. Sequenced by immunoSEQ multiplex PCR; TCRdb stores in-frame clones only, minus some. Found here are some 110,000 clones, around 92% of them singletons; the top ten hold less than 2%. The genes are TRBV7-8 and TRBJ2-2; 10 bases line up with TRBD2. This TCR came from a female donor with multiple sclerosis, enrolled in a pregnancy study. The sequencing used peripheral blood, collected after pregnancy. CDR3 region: CASRPTSGVNTGELFF. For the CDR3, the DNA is TGTGCCAGCAGACCTACTAGCGGGGTTAACACCGGGGAGCTGTTTTTT.